A selection of T cell receptor beta chains follows, all from one sample in a study of cytomegalovirus exposure and HLA in healthy donors. Libraries were prepared by immunoSEQ multiplex PCR; TCRdb keeps only in-frame clonotypes and omits some of them. The profile shows roughly 100,000 clones, more than 60% of them singletons. The source material was PBMCs. Receptors originate from a man between 25 and 39 years old in good health and CMV-seronegative. The CDR3 runs from the conserved cysteine through the conserved F or W. Fields, in order: J gene, clone size, V gene, D gene, CDR3 protein, CDR3 DNA. D genes are given only for firm matches. A row's size may be missing; if present it is once, few, many or a size class.

>TRBJ2-6|.|TRBV19|TRBD1
CASSHMAGGAGANVLTF
TGTGCCAGTAGTCATATGGCAGGGGGCGCTGGGGCCAACGTCCTGACTTTC
>TRBJ2-3|.|TRBV5-1|TRBD2
CASGTGTSQATDTQYF
TGCGCCAGCGGCACAGGGACTAGCCAAGCCACAGATACGCAGTATTTT
>TRBJ2-3|.|TRBV9|TRBD2
CASSTSGRQDTQYF
TGTGCCAGCAGTACTAGCGGGAGACAAGATACGCAGTATTTT
>TRBJ2-7|few|TRBV12-5|TRBD1
CASGRDRVYEQYF
TGTGCTAGTGGTCGGGACAGGGTCTACGAGCAGTACTTC
>TRBJ2-5|.|TRBV5-1|.
CASSFKGGIQETQYF
TGCGCCAGCAGCTTTAAAGGGGGTATACAAGAGACCCAGTACTTC
>TRBJ2-7|.|TRBV6-7|TRBD1
CASSYPGTGHSYEQYF
TGTGCCAGCAGTTACCCCGGGACAGGGCACTCCTACGAGCAGTACTTC
>TRBJ2-7|.|TRBV7-9|TRBD2
CASSSGGGSTYEQYF
TGTGCCAGCAGTTCCGGGGGGGGGAGCACCTACGAGCAGTACTTC
>TRBJ1-5|.|TRBV4-1|TRBD1
CASSHPGQVGQPQHF
TGCGCCAGCAGCCACCCGGGACAGGTGGGCCAGCCCCAGCATTTT
>TRBJ1-2|.|TRBV19|.
CASSTGRDSNYGYTF
TGTGCCAGTAGTACGGGCCGGGACTCGAACTATGGCTACACCTTC
>TRBJ2-3|.|TRBV6-5|TRBD1
CASIPGGTGRDTQYF
TGTGCCAGCATTCCCGGTGGGACAGGGAGAGATACGCAGTATTTT
>TRBJ1-1|.|TRBV15|.
CATSRDRGGEAFF
TGTGCCACCAGCAGAGATCGAGGGGGTGAAGCTTTCTTT
>TRBJ1-3|.|TRBV6-5|.
CASSPGSGSGNTIYF
TGTGCCAGCAGCCCGGGGTCTGGCTCTGGAAACACCATATATTTT
>TRBJ2-2|.|TRBV7-3|TRBD2
CASSSTSVGGGELFF
TGTGCCAGCAGCTCTACTAGCGTGGGCGGCGGGGAGCTGTTTTTT
>TRBJ2-7|.|TRBV25-1|.
CASSDPGIDYEQYF
TGTGCCAGCAGTGACCCCGGGATCGACTACGAGCAGTACTTC
>TRBJ1-1|.|TRBV2|.
CASSPSGPRAEAFF
TGTGCCAGCAGCCCCTCCGGCCCACGAGCGGAAGCTTTCTTT
>TRBJ2-3|.|TRBV10-3|TRBD2
CAISESSAGGQSTDTQYF
TGTGCCATCAGTGAGTCTTCGGCGGGAGGGCAAAGCACAGATACGCAGTATTTT
>TRBJ2-1|.|TRBV29-1|TRBD1
CSAGDRAGNEQFF
TGCAGCGCCGGGGACAGGGCGGGGAATGAGCAGTTCTTC
>TRBJ2-1|many|TRBV6-1|TRBD2
CASSEGTSDEQFF
TGTGCCAGCAGTGAGGGGACTAGCGATGAGCAGTTCTTC
>TRBJ2-2|few|TRBV5-3|TRBD1
CARSCCTGANTGELFF
TGTGCCAGAAGCTGCTGCACAGGGGCGAACACCGGGGAGCTGTTTTTT
>TRBJ1-1|once|TRBV28|.
CASSIQGHGNTEAFF
TGTGCCAGCAGTATTCAAGGACATGGGAACACTGAAGCTTTCTTT
>TRBJ2-3|.|TRBV6-5|.
CASSHRDNPDTQYF
TGTGCCAGCAGCCACAGGGATAATCCAGATACGCAGTATTTT
>TRBJ1-5|.|TRBV28|TRBD1
CASSLSTGRDNQPQHF
TGTGCCAGCAGTTTATCGACAGGGAGAGACAATCAGCCCCAGCATTTT
>TRBJ2-1|.|TRBV19|.
CASTSTETNEQFF
TGTGCCAGTACCTCGACAGAGACCAATGAGCAGTTCTTC
>TRBJ1-1|.|TRBV6-4|TRBD1
CASSDGTGRNTEAFF
TGTGCCAGCAGTGACGGGACAGGACGGAACACTGAAGCTTTCTTT
>TRBJ2-7|.|TRBV9|.
CASSVESGSTTYEQYF
TGTGCCAGCAGCGTAGAGAGCGGCAGTACTACCTACGAGCAGTACTTC
>TRBJ1-5|.|TRBV27|.
CARPLGQPQHF
TGTGCCAGACCCCTCGGGCAGCCCCAGCATTTT
>TRBJ2-7|.|TRBV6-5|TRBD2
CASRRTSGDGYEQYF
TGTGCCAGCAGACGGACTAGCGGGGACGGGTACGAGCAGTACTTC
>TRBJ2-3|.|TRBV15|TRBD2
CATSREISGTSTDTQYF
TGTGCCACCAGCAGAGAAATTAGCGGGACTAGCACAGATACGCAGTATTTT
>TRBJ1-5|few|TRBV15|TRBD1
CATSRERQGNQPQHF
TGTGCCACCAGCAGAGAAAGACAGGGAAATCAGCCCCAGCATTTT